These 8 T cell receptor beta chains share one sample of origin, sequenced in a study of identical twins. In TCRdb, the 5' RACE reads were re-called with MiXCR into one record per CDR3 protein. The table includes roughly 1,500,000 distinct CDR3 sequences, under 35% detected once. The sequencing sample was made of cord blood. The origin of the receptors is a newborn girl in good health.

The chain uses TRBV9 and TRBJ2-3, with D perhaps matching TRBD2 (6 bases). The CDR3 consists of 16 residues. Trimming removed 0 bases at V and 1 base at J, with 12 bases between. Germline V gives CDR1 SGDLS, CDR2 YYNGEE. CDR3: CASSVGGLKGTDTQYF. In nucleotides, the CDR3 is TGTGCCAGCAGCGTAGGGGGACTCAAGGGCACAGATACGCAGTATTTT. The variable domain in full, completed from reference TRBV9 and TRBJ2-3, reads DSGVTQTPKHLITATGQRVTLRCSPRSGDLSVYWYQQSLDQGLQFLIQYYNGEERAKGNILERFSAQQFPDLHSELNLSSLELGDSALYFCASSVGGLKGTDTQYFGPGTRLTVL.

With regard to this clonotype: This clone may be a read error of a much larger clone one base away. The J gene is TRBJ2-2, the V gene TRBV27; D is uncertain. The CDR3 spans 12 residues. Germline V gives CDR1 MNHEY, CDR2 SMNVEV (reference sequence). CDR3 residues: CVSSLSTGELFF. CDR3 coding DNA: TGTGTCAGCAGTTTAAGCACCGGGGAGCTGTTTTTT.

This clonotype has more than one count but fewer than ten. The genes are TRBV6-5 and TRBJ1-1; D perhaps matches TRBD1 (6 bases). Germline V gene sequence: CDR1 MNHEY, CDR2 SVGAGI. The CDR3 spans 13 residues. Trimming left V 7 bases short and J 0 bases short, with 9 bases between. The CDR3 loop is CASMRGLNTEAFF. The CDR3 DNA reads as TGTGCCAGCATGCGGGGGCTGAACACTGAAGCTTTCTTT.

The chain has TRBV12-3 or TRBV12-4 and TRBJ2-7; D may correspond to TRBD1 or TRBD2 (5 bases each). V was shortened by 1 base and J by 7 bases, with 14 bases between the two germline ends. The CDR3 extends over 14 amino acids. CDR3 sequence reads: CASSLDGHRREQYF. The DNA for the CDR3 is TGTGCCAGCAGTTTAGATGGACACCGGAGGGAGCAGTACTTC.

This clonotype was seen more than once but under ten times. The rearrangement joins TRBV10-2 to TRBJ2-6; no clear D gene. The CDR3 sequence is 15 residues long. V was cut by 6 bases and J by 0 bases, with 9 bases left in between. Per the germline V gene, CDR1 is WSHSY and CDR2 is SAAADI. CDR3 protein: CASRLTASGANVLTF. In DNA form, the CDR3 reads TGCGCCAGCAGGCTGACCGCCTCTGGGGCCAACGTCCTGACTTTC.

As DNA, the CDR3 is TGTGCCAGCAGCCAAGACTGGGGGGGGCATAACACAGATACGCAGTATTTT. Its protein is CASSQDWGGHNTDTQYF. V gene TRBV3-1 combines with J gene TRBJ2-3; D is perhaps TRBD2 (7 bases). The germline gives CDR1 LGHDT, CDR2 YNNKEL (reference sequence). V was pared by 0 bases and J by 2 bases, with 15 bases between. The CDR3 contains 17 residues.

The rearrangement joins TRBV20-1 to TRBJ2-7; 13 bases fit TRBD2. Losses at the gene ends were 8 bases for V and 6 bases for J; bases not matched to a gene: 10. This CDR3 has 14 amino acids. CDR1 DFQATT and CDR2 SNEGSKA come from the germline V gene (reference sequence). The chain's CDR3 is CSSFPGLAGREQYF. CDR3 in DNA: TGCAGTTCTTTCCCGGGACTAGCGGGACGCGAGCAGTACTTC.

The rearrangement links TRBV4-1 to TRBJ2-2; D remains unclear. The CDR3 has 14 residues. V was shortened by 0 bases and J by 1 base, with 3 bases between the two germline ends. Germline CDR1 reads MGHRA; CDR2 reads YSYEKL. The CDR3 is CASSQEQNTGELFF. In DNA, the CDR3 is TGCGCCAGCAGCCAAGAACAGAACACCGGGGAGCTGTTTTTT.